At least ten counts were recorded for the clone carrying this T cell receptor beta chain. This entry is derived from a study of T-cell reconstitution after alpha-beta-depleted transplantation in children. During its preparation, the TCRbeta library received unique molecular identifiers. MiXCR, run by TCRdb on the PCR reads, gives a single entry per CDR3 protein. Of about 200,000 distinct CDR3 sequences in the sample, about 8.2% were seen once. The clonotype originates from a male patient between 2 and 10 years old who had a stem cell transplant for acute myeloid leukemia, so the T cells may come from the graft donor. This specimen consisted of PBMCs, mostly from graft donor cells, obtained 360 days after TCRalphabeta/CD19-depleted stem cell transplant.

CDR3 in DNA: TGTGCCAGCAGGATCGACAACACAGATACGCAGTATTTT. It specifies CASRIDNTDTQYF. The V gene is TRBV2, the J gene TRBJ2-3; no firm D call. V lost 6 bases and J lost 2, with 9 bases in between. Germline V gene data show CDR1 as SNHLY and CDR2 as FYNNEI. This CDR3 contains 13 residues.